The 7 T cell receptor beta chains below come from one sample, sequenced in a study of technical replicates of blood from a handful of donors. TCRdb's copy holds only in-frame clones and misses some; the assay was immunoSEQ multiplex PCR. This table holds 100,000 or so clones, 96% found once. Sequencing input: T cells isolated from PBMCs. The receptors were gathered from a human donor in good health.

The rearrangement links TRBV19 to TRBJ1-1; the D gene is possibly TRBD1 (6 bases). The CDR3 is 14 amino acids. Germline CDR1 reads LNHDA; CDR2 reads SQIVND (reference sequence). Trimming shortened V by 5 bases and J by 1 base, and 11 bases separated the two germline ends. CDR3 coding DNA: TGTGCCAGTAGTTTAGGGGGGCGGAACACTGAAGCTTTCTTT. Its translation is CASSLGGRNTEAFF.

The chain is built from TRBV18 and TRBJ1-2; D call uncertain. Germline V lookup: CDR1 KGHSH, CDR2 LQKENI. This CDR3 comprises 14 residues. The ends were cut back, 3 bases at V and 8 bases at J, with 16 bases in the middle. The CDR3 loop reads CASSPPGEAGGYTF. The DNA for the CDR3 is TGTGCCAGCTCACCCCCGGGAGAAGCTGGGGGCTACACCTTC.

This chain links TRBV14 with TRBJ2-7; D is perhaps TRBD2 (6 bases). The length of the CDR3 is 18 residues. The V gene's germline CDR1 is SGHDN and CDR2 FVKESK. The germline V and J ends were trimmed by 0 bases and 0 bases, with 18 bases remaining between them. The CDR3 DNA follows: TGTGCCAGCAGCCAAGATGGGGGGAACAGGAAGAGCTCCTACGAGCAGTACTTC. Its protein is CASSQDGGNRKSSYEQYF.

This chain connects TRBV7-9 to TRBJ2-5; tentative D call: TRBD1 (6 bases). Germline CDR1 and CDR2: SEHNR and FQNEAQ (reference sequence). This CDR3 region has 13 residues. With 4 bases removed from V and 5 bases from J, the gap between germline ends came to 11 bases. The CDR3: CASSYRVLETQYF. CDR3 in DNA: TGTGCCAGCAGCTACAGGGTACTGGAGACCCAGTACTTC.

The chain has TRBV9 and TRBJ2-4; D is perhaps TRBD1 (6 bases). The germline gives CDR1 SGDLS, CDR2 YYNGEE. This CDR3 has 18 residues. The germline V and J ends were trimmed by 3 bases and 0 bases, with 19 bases remaining between them. CDR3 bases: TGTGCCAGCAGCGATCAACTCCGGGACAAGGGAGCCAAAAACATTCAGTACTTC. It yields the protein CASSDQLRDKGAKNIQYF. The full variable domain, completed using reference TRBV9 and TRBJ2-4, is DSGVTQTPKHLITATGQRVTLRCSPRSGDLSVYWYQQSLDQGLQFLIQYYNGEERAKGNILERFSAQQFPDLHSELNLSSLELGDSALYFCASSDQLRDKGAKNIQYFGAGTRLSVL.

The chain carries TRBV5-6 and TRBJ2-2; D unclear. Trimming removed 1 base at V and 2 bases at J, with 12 bases between. The CDR3 is 16 residues long. CDR1 is SGHDT, CDR2 YYEEEE, per germline. DNA for the CDR3: TGTGCCAGCAGCTTGTCGCTAGGTGTTAACACCGGGGAGCTGTTTTTT. Encoded protein: CASSLSLGVNTGELFF.

This sequence joins TRBV19 and TRBJ2-4; 7 nucleotides align to TRBD1. Germline trimming cut 6 bases from V and 8 bases from J; bases unmatched to any gene: 7. CDR3 length: 13 residues. Germline assignment: CDR1 LNHDA and CDR2 SQIVND (reference sequence). This CDR3 reads CASSLDRADIQYF. The CDR3 DNA reads as TGTGCCAGTAGCCTCGACAGGGCAGACATTCAGTACTTC. The full variable domain, with the rest looked up from reference TRBV19 and TRBJ2-4, is DGGITQSPKYLFRKEGQNVTLSCEQNLNHDAMYWYRQDPGQGLRLIYYSQIVNDFQKGDIAEGYSVSREKKESFPLTVTSAQKNPTAFYLCASSLDRADIQYFGAGTRLSVL.